This entry describes one T cell receptor (beta chain). In the original workflow: From reference gene primer amplification, estimates of nucleated cell counts were derived. Sequencing was performed with immunoSEQ multiplex PCR; in TCRdb, only in-frame clones are kept and a portion is missing. V and J calls and clone size come straight from that table; D and trimming were deduced from the DNA. The sample consists of 200,000 or so clones, approximately 90% of them appearing once. V lost 0 bases and J lost 6; bases outside the gene matches: 3. This CDR3 has 15 residues. The germline V gene has CDR1 SGHKS and CDR2 YYEKEE (reference sequence). These data belong to a study of blood T cell repertoires in COVID-19. The age range of participants was 18 to 89 years, with residence in about 25 US areas.

The sequence was collected from a woman aged 40 to 50 with acute COVID-19. The sequencing input was PBMCs or T cells enriched from blood (not recorded which). The V call is TRBV5-5, the J call TRBJ1-5, with 10 bases lining up with TRBD1. CDR3 sequence: CASSLAGTGVQPQHF. The CDR3, as DNA: TGTGCCAGCAGCTTGGCCGGGACAGGGGTTCAGCCCCAGCATTTT. Full variable domain (remainder filled in from reference TRBV5-5 and TRBJ1-5): DAGVTQSPTHLIKTRGQQVTLRCSPISGHKSVSWYQQVLGQGPQFIFQYYEKEERGRGNFPDRFSARQFPNYSSELNVNALLLGDSALYLCASSLAGTGVQPQHFGDGTRLSIL.